The subject of this entry is one T cell receptor (beta chain). The protocol was immunoSEQ multiplex PCR, while the TCRdb copy is restricted to in-frame clones and leaves out a portion. This table holds about 170,000 clones, around nine tenths found once. The entry originates in a study of blood T cell repertoires in COVID-19. Germline-derived CDR1 and CDR2 are MNHEY and SVGAGI. The CDR3 sequence is 13 residues long. V lost 5 bases to trimming and J lost 5 bases; unmatched junction nucleotides: 3. Sequences were obtained from peripheral blood. This TCR was sampled from a man between 70 and 80 years old with acute or convalescent COVID-19. The V call is TRBV6-5, the J call TRBJ2-5, with TRBD1 identical over 9 bases. The CDR3 bases are TGTGCCAGCAGTATTGACAGGGGGGAGACCCAGTACTTC. This encodes CASSIDRGETQYF.